This TCR beta chain originates from a study of T-cell memory formation after mild COVID-19. Study context: The two donors had largely donor-specific TCR clusters.

Germline-derived CDR1 and CDR2 are SGHRS and YFSETQ. Trimming stripped 0 bases from V and 2 bases from J, with 8 bases between. The CDR3 is made up of 14 amino acids. General study points: Those CD4+ clones that contracted were mainly in CM and EM (CD8+ ones in EMRA). Detection of some responders pre-infection suggested pre-existing cross-reactive memory T cells participated.

One entry per CDR3 protein, called by TCRdb with MiXCR from the 5' RACE reads. The sample holds a few hundred thousand distinct CDR3 sequences, over 15% seen once. Points on this clonotype: No antigen is known for it.

This clonotype was obtained from a man younger than 30 who had mild COVID-19 (a few samples of this study predate the infection). Cell type and time point are not known. This sequence joins TRBV5-1 and TRBJ1-1; D is undetermined. Sequencing input: PBMCs or a T cell subset sorted from them (not recorded which). CDR3 bases: TGCGCCAGCAGCTTGGGAGCACATAACACTGAAGCTTTCTTT. This codes for CASSLGAHNTEAFF. The entire variable domain, with the rest obtained from reference TRBV5-1 and TRBJ1-1, is as follows: KAGVTQTPRYLIKTRGQQVTLSCSPISGHRSVSWYQQTPGQGLQFLFEYFSETQRNKGNFPGRFSGRQFSNSRSEMNVSTLELGDSALYLCASSLGAHNTEAFFGQGTRLTVV.